This T cell receptor (beta chain) was recovered during a study of blood T cell repertoires in COVID-19. Whole-study context: Whether acute or convalescent, the COVID-19 samples came from the United States, Italy and Spain. PBMCs, B-cell-depleted T cells, or T cells provided the cDNA or gDNA that made up the material.

As originally analysed: Reference gene primer amplification gave nucleated cell count estimates. Sequencing was performed with immunoSEQ multiplex PCR; in TCRdb, only in-frame clones are kept and a portion is missing. D and trimming were read from the DNA, whereas the V and J calls and clone size are those reported in that table. The sample lists about 51,000 clones; approximately 86% were seen once. Germline V lookup: CDR1 MNHNS, CDR2 SASEGT. V lost 2 bases and J lost 4; bases outside the gene matches: 4. CDR3 length: 16 amino acids. The clonotype comes from a man in his fifties or sixties with acute or convalescent COVID-19. The J gene is TRBJ2-1, the V gene TRBV6-1; 11 nucleotides align to TRBD2. Sequencing was done on a sample of peripheral blood. This chain's CDR3 is CASSELAGGQYNEQFF. The CDR3 DNA reads TGTGCCAGCAGTGAATTAGCGGGGGGGCAGTACAATGAGCAGTTCTTC.